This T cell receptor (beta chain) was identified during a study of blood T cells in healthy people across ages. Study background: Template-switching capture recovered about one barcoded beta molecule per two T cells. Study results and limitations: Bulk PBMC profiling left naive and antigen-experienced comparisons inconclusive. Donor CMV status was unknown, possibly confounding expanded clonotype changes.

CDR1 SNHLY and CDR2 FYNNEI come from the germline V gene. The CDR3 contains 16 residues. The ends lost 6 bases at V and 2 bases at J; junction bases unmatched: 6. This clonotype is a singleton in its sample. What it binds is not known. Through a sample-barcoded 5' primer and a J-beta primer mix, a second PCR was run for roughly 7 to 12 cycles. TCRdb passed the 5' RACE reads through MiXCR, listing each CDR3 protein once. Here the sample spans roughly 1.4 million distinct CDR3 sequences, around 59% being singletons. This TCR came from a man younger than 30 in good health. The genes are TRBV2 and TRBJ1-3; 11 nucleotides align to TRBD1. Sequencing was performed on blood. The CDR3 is CASRMGQGVAGNTIYF. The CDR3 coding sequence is TGTGCCAGCAGGATGGGACAGGGGGTAGCTGGAAACACCATATATTTT.